A selection of T cell receptor beta chains follows, all from one sample in a study of cytomegalovirus exposure and HLA in healthy donors. Clones were read by immunoSEQ multiplex PCR, and TCRdb kept only the in-frame ones, dropping some. The data contain over 85,000 clones, around three quarters of them seen just once; the ten biggest clones take up around 1.2%. The specimen sequenced was PBMCs. Source of these receptors: a woman aged 25-40 years in good health and CMV-seronegative. CDR3s include the opening cysteine and the closing phenylalanine or tryptophan. Each record gives: J gene, V gene, clone size, D gene, CDR3 protein, CDR3 DNA. The D gene is left open where the match is weak. Clone size is not always given. Where it is, it says once, few, many or a class for expanded clones.

j_call: TRBJ2-3
v_call: TRBV5-8
clone_size: few
d_call: -
cdr3_aa: CASSPEDGGGPDTQYF
cdr3_nt: TGTGCCAGCAGCCCTGAGGACGGGGGAGGTCCAGATACGCAGTATTTT

j_call: TRBJ1-4
v_call: TRBV7-9
clone_size: -
d_call: TRBD1
cdr3_aa: CASSLTGTGHEKLFF
cdr3_nt: TGTGCCAGCAGCTTGACCGGGACAGGCCATGAAAAACTGTTTTTT

j_call: TRBJ2-5
v_call: TRBV14
clone_size: -
d_call: -
cdr3_aa: CASSRNYPGETQYF
cdr3_nt: TGTGCCAGCAGCCGGAACTACCCGGGAGAGACCCAGTACTTC

j_call: TRBJ1-1
v_call: TRBV29-1
clone_size: -
d_call: -
cdr3_aa: CSIVTLTGPVGAFF
cdr3_nt: TGCAGCATCGTCACTCTGACAGGCCCCGTGGGAGCTTTCTTT

j_call: TRBJ1-2
v_call: TRBV5-6
clone_size: -
d_call: -
cdr3_aa: CASSLVFDGYTF
cdr3_nt: TGTGCCAGCAGCTTGGTTTTCGATGGCTACACCTTC

j_call: TRBJ1-3
v_call: TRBV20-1
clone_size: -
d_call: TRBD1
cdr3_aa: CSARMGQGSYF
cdr3_nt: TGCAGTGCTAGAATGGGACAGGGAAGCTATTTT

j_call: TRBJ2-5
v_call: TRBV4-1
clone_size: -
d_call: TRBD2
cdr3_aa: CASSQDRGGTLLGETQYF
cdr3_nt: TGCGCCAGCAGCCAAGATCGGGGAGGGACCCTCCTGGGAGAGACCCAGTACTTC

j_call: TRBJ2-1
v_call: TRBV7-8
clone_size: -
d_call: TRBD1
cdr3_aa: CASSLVGTGKSNEQFF
cdr3_nt: TGTGCCAGCAGCTTAGTCGGGACAGGGAAATCCAATGAGCAGTTCTTC

j_call: TRBJ2-7
v_call: TRBV29-1
clone_size: -
d_call: TRBD2
cdr3_aa: CSVAVAGGLEQYF
cdr3_nt: TGCAGCGTTGCGGTAGCGGGGGGACTCGAGCAGTACTTC

j_call: TRBJ1-5
v_call: TRBV15
clone_size: -
d_call: TRBD1
cdr3_aa: CATSRDQTGGPPQHF
cdr3_nt: TGTGCCACCAGCAGAGATCAAACAGGGGGCCCTCCCCAGCATTTT

j_call: TRBJ2-5
v_call: TRBV14
clone_size: once
d_call: -
cdr3_aa: CAPKDRSQETQYF
cdr3_nt: TGTGCCCCCAAGGACAGAAGCCAAGAGACCCAGTACTTC

j_call: TRBJ1-1
v_call: TRBV6-6
clone_size: -
d_call: TRBD1
cdr3_aa: CASSYRGTNTEAFF
cdr3_nt: TGTGCCAGCAGCTACAGGGGGACGAACACTGAAGCTTTCTTT

j_call: TRBJ1-2
v_call: TRBV11-2
clone_size: once
d_call: TRBD1
cdr3_aa: CASSLVAGGNYGYTF
cdr3_nt: TGTGCCAGCAGCTTAGTTGCAGGGGGAAACTATGGCTACACCTTC

j_call: TRBJ2-2
v_call: TRBV4-3
clone_size: -
d_call: -
cdr3_aa: CASSQATGWGPGTGELFF
cdr3_nt: TGCGCCAGCAGCCAAGCAACAGGGTGGGGGCCAGGCACCGGGGAGCTGTTTTTT

j_call: TRBJ2-7
v_call: TRBV4-3
clone_size: -
d_call: -
cdr3_aa: CASSQDLQGWYEQYF
cdr3_nt: TGCGCCAGCAGCCAAGATTTGCAGGGTTGGTACGAGCAGTACTTC

j_call: TRBJ2-7
v_call: TRBV28
clone_size: once
d_call: -
cdr3_aa: CASRPFLGYYEQYF
cdr3_nt: TGTGCCAGCAGACCCTTCCTCGGTTACTACGAGCAGTACTTC

j_call: TRBJ2-7
v_call: TRBV6-5
clone_size: -
d_call: TRBD2
cdr3_aa: CASSYEQRGEQYF
cdr3_nt: TGTGCCAGCAGTTACGAACAGCGGGGCGAGCAGTACTTC

j_call: TRBJ2-3
v_call: TRBV10-3
clone_size: -
d_call: -
cdr3_aa: CAISDRADTQYF
cdr3_nt: TGTGCCATCAGTGACAGGGCAGATACGCAGTATTTT

j_call: TRBJ2-1
v_call: TRBV7-3
clone_size: -
d_call: TRBD1
cdr3_aa: CASSRQGDYNEQFF
cdr3_nt: TGTGCCAGCAGCCGACAGGGTGACTACAATGAGCAGTTCTTC

j_call: TRBJ1-4
v_call: TRBV30
clone_size: -
d_call: TRBD1
cdr3_aa: CAWSIKQGSWEKLFF
cdr3_nt: TGTGCCTGGTCCATAAAACAGGGGAGTTGGGAAAAACTGTTTTTT

j_call: TRBJ1-1
v_call: TRBV6-5
clone_size: -
d_call: -
cdr3_aa: CASSPRQARSTEAFF
cdr3_nt: TGTGCCAGCAGCCCCCGACAGGCCAGGAGCACTGAAGCTTTCTTT

j_call: TRBJ2-5
v_call: TRBV4-2
clone_size: -
d_call: -
cdr3_aa: CASSQKGDAMETQYF
cdr3_nt: TGTGCCAGCAGCCAAAAGGGGGATGCGATGGAGACCCAGTACTTC

j_call: TRBJ1-2
v_call: TRBV6-5
clone_size: -
d_call: TRBD1
cdr3_aa: CASTPGDRDLQGYTF
cdr3_nt: TGTGCCAGCACTCCGGGGGACAGGGACCTTCAGGGCTACACCTTC

j_call: TRBJ1-5
v_call: TRBV19
clone_size: -
d_call: -
cdr3_aa: CASSSRALNQPQHF
cdr3_nt: TGTGCCAGTAGTTCCCGCGCTTTAAATCAGCCCCAGCATTTT

j_call: TRBJ2-7
v_call: TRBV27
clone_size: once
d_call: TRBD2
cdr3_aa: CASSYYSGRGDEQYF
cdr3_nt: TGTGCCAGCAGTTATTATAGCGGGAGGGGAGACGAGCAGTACTTC

j_call: TRBJ2-1
v_call: TRBV14
clone_size: few
d_call: -
cdr3_aa: CASSQGLTVLNEQFF
cdr3_nt: TGTGCCAGCAGCCAAGGTCTTACAGTCTTGAATGAGCAGTTCTTC

j_call: TRBJ1-4
v_call: TRBV5-1
clone_size: -
d_call: TRBD1
cdr3_aa: CASSLDRQGSNEKLFF
cdr3_nt: TGCGCCAGCAGCTTGGATAGACAGGGCTCTAATGAAAAACTGTTTTTT